This T cell receptor beta chain derives from a study of T cell repertoires in cytomegalovirus infection. TCRdb used MiXCR to reprocess the reads, holding one entry per CDR3 protein. Of under 250,000 distinct CDR3 sequences detected, approximately 13% appear once; the ten largest clones hold 1.6%. This clonotype was observed at least ten times. Germline assignment: CDR1 SEHNR and CDR2 FQNEAQ (reference sequence). V was clipped by 6 bases and J by 4 bases, with 10 bases between them. CDR3 size: 12 residues. This sequence was found in a human donor in good health (CMV status not recorded). Some clones in this sample may be carry-over from other donors' samples. The genes are TRBV7-9 and TRBJ2-7, with a tentative D call TRBD1 (6 bases). Sequencing was carried out using PBMCs. The CDR3 sequence is CASSSTGYEQYF. The CDR3 nucleotides are TGTGCCAGCAGTTCTACAGGGTACGAGCAGTACTTC.